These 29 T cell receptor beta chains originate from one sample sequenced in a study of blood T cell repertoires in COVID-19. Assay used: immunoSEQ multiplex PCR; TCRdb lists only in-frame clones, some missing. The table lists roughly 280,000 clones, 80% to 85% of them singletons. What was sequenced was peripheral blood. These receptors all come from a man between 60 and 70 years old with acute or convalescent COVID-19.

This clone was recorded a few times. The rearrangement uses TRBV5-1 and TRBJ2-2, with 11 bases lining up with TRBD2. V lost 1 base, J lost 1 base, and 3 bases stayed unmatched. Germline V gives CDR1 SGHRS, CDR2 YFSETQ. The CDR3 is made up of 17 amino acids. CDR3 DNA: TGCGCCAGCAGCTTGACTAGCGGGAGATGGAACACCGGGGAGCTGTTTTTT. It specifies CASSLTSGRWNTGELFF. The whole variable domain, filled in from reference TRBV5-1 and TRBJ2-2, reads KAGVTQTPRYLIKTRGQQVTLSCSPISGHRSVSWYQQTPGQGLQFLFEYFSETQRNKGNFPGRFSGRQFSNSRSEMNVSTLELGDSALYLCASSLTSGRWNTGELFFGEGSRLTVL.

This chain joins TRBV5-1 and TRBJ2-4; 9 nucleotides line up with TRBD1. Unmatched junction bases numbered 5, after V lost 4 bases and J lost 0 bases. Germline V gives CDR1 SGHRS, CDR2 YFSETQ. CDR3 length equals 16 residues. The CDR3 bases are TGCGCCAGCAGCCCACAGGGGGCTGCAGCCAAAAACATTCAGTACTTC. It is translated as CASSPQGAAAKNIQYF.

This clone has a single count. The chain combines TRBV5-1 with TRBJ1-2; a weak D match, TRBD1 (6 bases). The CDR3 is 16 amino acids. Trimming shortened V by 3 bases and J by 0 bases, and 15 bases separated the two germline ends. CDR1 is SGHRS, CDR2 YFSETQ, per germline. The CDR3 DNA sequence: TGCGCCAGCAGCTCAGCGACAGGTTCAACTAACTATGGCTACACCTTC. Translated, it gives CASSSATGSTNYGYTF.

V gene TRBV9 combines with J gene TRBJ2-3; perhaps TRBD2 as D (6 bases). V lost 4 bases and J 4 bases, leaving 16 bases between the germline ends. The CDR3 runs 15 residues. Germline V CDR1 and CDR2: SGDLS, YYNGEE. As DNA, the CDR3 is TGTGCCAGCAGCACCGGGACTGGGCGATCAGATACGCAGTATTTT. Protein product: CASSTGTGRSDTQYF.

The CDR3 sequence: CASSQQGPGGGEQFF. The CDR3 DNA follows: TGTGCCAGCAGCCAACAGGGCCCGGGGGGCGGTGAGCAGTTCTTC. V gene TRBV7-2 combines with J gene TRBJ2-1; D perhaps matches TRBD2 (7 bases). The ends were cut back, 5 bases at V and 9 bases at J, with 20 bases in the middle. The CDR3 runs 15 residues. CDR1 is SGHTA, CDR2 FQGNSA, per germline.

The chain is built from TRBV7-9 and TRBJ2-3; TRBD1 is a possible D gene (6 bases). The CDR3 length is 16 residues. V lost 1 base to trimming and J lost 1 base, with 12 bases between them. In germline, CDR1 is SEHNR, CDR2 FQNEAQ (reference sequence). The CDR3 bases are TGTGCCAGCAGCTTAGTAGGGGACACCCGCACAGATACGCAGTATTTT. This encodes CASSLVGDTRTDTQYF.

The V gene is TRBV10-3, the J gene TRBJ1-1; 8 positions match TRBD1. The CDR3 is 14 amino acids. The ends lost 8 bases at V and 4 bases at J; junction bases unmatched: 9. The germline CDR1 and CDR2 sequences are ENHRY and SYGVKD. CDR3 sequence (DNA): TGTGCCATCTCACCTGGACAGGGACTCACTGAAGCTTTCTTT. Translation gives CAISPGQGLTEAFF.

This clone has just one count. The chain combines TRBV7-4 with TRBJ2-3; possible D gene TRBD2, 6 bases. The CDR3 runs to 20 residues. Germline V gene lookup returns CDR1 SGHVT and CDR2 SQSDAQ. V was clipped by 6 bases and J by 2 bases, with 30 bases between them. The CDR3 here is CASRDPGLMDATPNTDTQYF. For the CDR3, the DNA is TGTGCCAGCAGGGATCCGGGACTCATGGACGCGACACCTAACACAGATACGCAGTATTTT.

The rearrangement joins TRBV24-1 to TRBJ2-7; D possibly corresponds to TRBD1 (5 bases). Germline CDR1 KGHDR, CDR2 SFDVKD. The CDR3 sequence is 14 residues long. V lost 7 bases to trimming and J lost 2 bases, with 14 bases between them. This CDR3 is CATSPTAFTYEQYF. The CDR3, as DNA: TGTGCCACCAGCCCGACAGCCTTTACCTACGAGCAGTACTTC.

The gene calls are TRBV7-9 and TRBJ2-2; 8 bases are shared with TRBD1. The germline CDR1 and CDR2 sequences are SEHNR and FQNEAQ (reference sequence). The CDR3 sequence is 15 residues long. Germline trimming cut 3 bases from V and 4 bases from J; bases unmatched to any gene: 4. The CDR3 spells CASSFGQGLTGELFF. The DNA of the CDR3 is TGTGCCAGCAGCTTCGGACAGGGTCTCACCGGGGAGCTGTTTTTT.

CDR3 DNA sequence: TGTGCCAGTAGTATCCCGGCGGTGGCCTATGGCTACACCTTC. Encoded protein: CASSIPAVAYGYTF. The V and J genes are TRBV19 and TRBJ1-2; D is uncertain. The germline V gene encodes CDR1 LNHDA and CDR2 SQIVND (reference sequence). The CDR3 totals 14 residues. Trimming removed 3 bases from V and 4 bases from J, with 12 bases in between.

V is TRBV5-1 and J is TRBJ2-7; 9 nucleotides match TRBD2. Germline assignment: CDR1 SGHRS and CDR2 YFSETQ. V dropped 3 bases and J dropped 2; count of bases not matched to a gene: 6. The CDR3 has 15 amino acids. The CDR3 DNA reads TGCGCCAGCAGCTCAGGCGGGAGGGCCACCTACGAGCAGTACTTC. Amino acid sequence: CASSSGGRATYEQYF. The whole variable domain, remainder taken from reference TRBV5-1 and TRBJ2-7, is KAGVTQTPRYLIKTRGQQVTLSCSPISGHRSVSWYQQTPGQGLQFLFEYFSETQRNKGNFPGRFSGRQFSNSRSEMNVSTLELGDSALYLCASSSGGRATYEQYFGPGTRLTVT.

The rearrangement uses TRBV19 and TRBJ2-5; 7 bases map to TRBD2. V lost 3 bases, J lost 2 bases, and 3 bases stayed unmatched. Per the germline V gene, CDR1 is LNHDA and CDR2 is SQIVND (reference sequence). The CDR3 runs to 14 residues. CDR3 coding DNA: TGTGCCAGTAGTATGTGGGGGGGTCAAGAGACCCAGTACTTC. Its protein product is CASSMWGGQETQYF.

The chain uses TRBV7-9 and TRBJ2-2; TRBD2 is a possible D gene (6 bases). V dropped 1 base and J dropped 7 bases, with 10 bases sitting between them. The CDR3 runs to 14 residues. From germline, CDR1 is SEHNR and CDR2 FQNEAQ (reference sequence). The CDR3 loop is CASSLDGRGGELFF. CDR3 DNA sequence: TGTGCCAGCAGCTTAGACGGGAGAGGCGGGGAGCTGTTTTTT.

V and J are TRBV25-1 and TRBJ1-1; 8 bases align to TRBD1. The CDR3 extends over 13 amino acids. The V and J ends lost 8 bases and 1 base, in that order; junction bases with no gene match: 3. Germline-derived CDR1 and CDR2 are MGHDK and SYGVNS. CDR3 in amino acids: CASSGQGNTEAFF. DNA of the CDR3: TGTGCCAGCTCCGGACAGGGGAACACTGAAGCTTTCTTT.

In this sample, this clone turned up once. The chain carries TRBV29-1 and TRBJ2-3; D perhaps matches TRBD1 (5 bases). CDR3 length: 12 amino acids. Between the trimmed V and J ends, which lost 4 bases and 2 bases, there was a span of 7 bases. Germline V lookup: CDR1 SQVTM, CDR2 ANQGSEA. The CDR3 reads CSVVTATDTQYF. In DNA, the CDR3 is TGCAGCGTTGTGACAGCCACAGATACGCAGTATTTT.

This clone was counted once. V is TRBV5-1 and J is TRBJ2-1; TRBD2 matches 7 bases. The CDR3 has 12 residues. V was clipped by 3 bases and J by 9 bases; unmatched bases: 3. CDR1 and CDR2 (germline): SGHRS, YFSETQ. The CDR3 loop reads CASSWASGEQFF. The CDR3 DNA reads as TGCGCCAGCAGCTGGGCTAGCGGTGAGCAGTTCTTC.

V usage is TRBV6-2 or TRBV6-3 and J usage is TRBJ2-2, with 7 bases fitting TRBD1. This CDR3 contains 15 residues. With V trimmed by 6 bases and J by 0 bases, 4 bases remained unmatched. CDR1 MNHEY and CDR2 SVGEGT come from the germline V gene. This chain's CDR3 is CASSQQGTNTGELFF. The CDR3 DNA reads TGTGCCAGCAGCCAACAGGGGACGAACACCGGGGAGCTGTTTTTT.

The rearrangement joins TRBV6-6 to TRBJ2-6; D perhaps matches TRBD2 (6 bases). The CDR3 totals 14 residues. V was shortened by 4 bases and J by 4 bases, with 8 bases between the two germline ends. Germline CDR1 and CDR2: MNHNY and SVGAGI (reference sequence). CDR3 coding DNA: TGTGCCAGCAGTTCGGCGGGAGGGGCCAACGTCCTGACTTTC. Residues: CASSSAGGANVLTF.

In DNA, the CDR3 is TGTGCCAGCAGCCTAGTTCCGGGACAGGGCTACGAGCAGTACTTC. Its translation: CASSLVPGQGYEQYF. J is TRBJ2-7 and V is TRBV4-2; 9 positions agree with TRBD1. This CDR3 has 15 residues. Germline CDR1 and CDR2: LGHNA and YNFKEQ. V gave up 4 bases and J gave up 3 bases; unmatched junction bases: 7.

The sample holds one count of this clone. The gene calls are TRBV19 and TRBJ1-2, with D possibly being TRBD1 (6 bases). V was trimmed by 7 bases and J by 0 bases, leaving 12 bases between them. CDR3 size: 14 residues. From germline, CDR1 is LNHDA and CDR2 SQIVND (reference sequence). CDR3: CASKVRGANYGYTF. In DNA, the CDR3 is TGTGCCAGTAAGGTCAGGGGAGCTAACTATGGCTACACCTTC.

The chain's CDR3 is CASSPGGIKWEKLFF. CDR3 DNA sequence: TGTGCCAGCTCACCGGGGGGAATCAAGTGGGAAAAACTGTTTTTT. The rearrangement uses TRBV18 and TRBJ1-4; D is perhaps TRBD1 (5 bases). Germline V lookup: CDR1 KGHSH, CDR2 LQKENI. V lost 3 bases and J lost 8, with 16 bases in between. CDR3 size: 15 residues.

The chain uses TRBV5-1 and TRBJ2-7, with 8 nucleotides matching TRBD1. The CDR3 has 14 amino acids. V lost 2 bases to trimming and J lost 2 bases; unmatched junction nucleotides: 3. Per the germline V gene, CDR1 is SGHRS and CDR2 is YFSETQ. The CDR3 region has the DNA TGCGCCAGCAGCTTCAGGACAGGGCCCTACGAGCAGTACTTC. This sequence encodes CASSFRTGPYEQYF.

CDR3 sequence: CATSDSRGLAGGTQYF. CDR3 nucleotide sequence: TGTGCCACCAGTGATTCCCGCGGACTAGCGGGAGGTACGCAGTATTTT. The chain combines TRBV24-1 with TRBJ2-3, with 14 bases matching TRBD2. Unmatched junction bases numbered 5, after V lost 2 bases and J lost 8 bases. CDR1 and CDR2 from the germline V gene are KGHDR and SFDVKD. The CDR3 totals 16 residues.

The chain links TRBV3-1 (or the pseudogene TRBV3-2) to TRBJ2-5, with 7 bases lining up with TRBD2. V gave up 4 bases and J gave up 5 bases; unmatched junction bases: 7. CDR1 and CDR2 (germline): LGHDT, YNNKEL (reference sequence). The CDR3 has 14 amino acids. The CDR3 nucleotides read TGTGCCAGCAGCCCGGGGGGTATCTCCGAGACCCAGTACTTC. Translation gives CASSPGGISETQYF.

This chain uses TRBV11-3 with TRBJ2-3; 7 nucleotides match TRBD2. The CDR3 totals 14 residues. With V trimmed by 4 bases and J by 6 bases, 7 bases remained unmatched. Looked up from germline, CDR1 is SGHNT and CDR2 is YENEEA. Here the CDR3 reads CASSSPGLMDTQYF. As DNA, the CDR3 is TGTGCCAGCAGCTCCCCGGGACTAATGGATACGCAGTATTTT.

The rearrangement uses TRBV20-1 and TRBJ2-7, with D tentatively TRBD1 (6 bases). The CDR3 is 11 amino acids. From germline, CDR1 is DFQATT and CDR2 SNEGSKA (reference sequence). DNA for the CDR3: TGCGGGACAAAAGCAGGGGACGAGCAGTACTTC. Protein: CGTKAGDEQYF.

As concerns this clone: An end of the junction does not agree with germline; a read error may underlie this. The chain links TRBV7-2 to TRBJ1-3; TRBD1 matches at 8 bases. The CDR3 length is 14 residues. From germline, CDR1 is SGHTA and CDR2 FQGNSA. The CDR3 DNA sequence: TGTGCCAGCAGCTCGCGAACAGGGGGGGGTAGGGAGGACTTT. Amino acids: CASSSRTGGGREDF.

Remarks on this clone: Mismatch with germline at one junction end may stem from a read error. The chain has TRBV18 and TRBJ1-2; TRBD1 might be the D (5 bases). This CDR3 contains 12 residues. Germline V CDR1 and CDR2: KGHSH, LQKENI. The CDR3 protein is CASSPRDGASSF. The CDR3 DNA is TGTGCCAGCTCACCGCGGGACGGAGCTAGCTCCTTC.